This TCR beta chain originates from a study of OX40 agonist ivuxolimab in advanced cancers. Turning to the study itself: Patients were treated with intravenous ivuxolimab, dosed at 0.01 to 10 mg/kg and infused every 2 weeks. General observations from the study: A proportion of nonresponders additionally exhibited low normalized T-cell clonal expansion. CD8+ T cells were the subset that, on average, had more expanded clones than CD4+. Circulating CD4+ and CD8+ T cells showed clonal expansion by week 6 at 0.1 to 3.0 mg/kg.

With regard to this clone: As yet, its antigen is unknown.

Profiled with immunoSEQ multiplex PCR; TCRdb holds only in-frame clones, not every one. The repertoire holds about 68,000 clones, with approximately 86% as singletons. The CDR3 extends over 14 amino acids. Germline V gene lookup returns CDR1 SNHLY and CDR2 FYNNEI. The V end lost 5 bases, the J end lost 3 bases, and 11 bases lay between the germline ends. The V and J genes are TRBV2 and TRBJ1-5, with D unclear. The source of this sequence is an adult with an advanced solid tumor such as melanoma, head and neck, liver or kidney cancer. Here the sequenced sample was CD4+ or CD8+ T cells sorted from blood, taken in a trial of the OX40 agonist ivuxolimab. CDR3 nucleotides: TGTGCCAGCAGTCAAACGGGGAACAATCAGCCCCAGCATTTT. This codes for CASSQTGNNQPQHF.